A single sample gave rise to the 12 T cell receptor beta chains below, sequenced in a study of blood T cell repertoires in COVID-19. The method was immunoSEQ multiplex PCR; TCRdb's version includes in-frame clones alone and lacks a portion of them. The data hold under 350,000 clones, with around 85% observed a single time. The specimen was PBMCs or T cells enriched from blood (not recorded which). The receptors shown here come from a woman aged 40 to 55 with acute COVID-19.

V is TRBV18 and J is TRBJ1-5; weak D call: TRBD1 (6 bases). The V gene lost 4 bases and the J gene lost 4 bases, with 8 bases spanning the gap. This CDR3 is 13 amino acids long. CDR1 is KGHSH, CDR2 LQKENI, per germline. This chain's CDR3 is CASSQGTNQPQHF. The DNA of the CDR3 is TGTGCCAGCTCACAAGGGACAAATCAGCCCCAGCATTTT.

V and J are TRBV6-2 or TRBV6-3 and TRBJ2-7; possibly TRBD2 for D (6 bases). This CDR3 is 17 amino acids long. V lost 2 bases and J 0 bases, leaving 17 bases between the germline ends. CDR1 and CDR2 (germline): MNHEY, SVGEGT. The CDR3: CASSYGGGLSSSYEQYF. DNA of the CDR3: TGTGCCAGCAGTTACGGGGGAGGCCTCTCAAGCTCCTACGAGCAGTACTTC.

V is TRBV12-3 or TRBV12-4 and J is TRBJ1-2; D uncertain. The CDR3 is 12 amino acids. Deletions cut 3 bases from V and 8 bases from J, with 10 bases between. The CDR3 reads CASSLGAYGYTF. The CDR3 DNA follows: TGTGCCAGCAGTTTGGGAGCCTACGGCTACACCTTC.

In its sample, this clone was seen many times. CDR3 in amino acids: CASSHRGELFF. CDR3 in DNA: TGTGCCAGTAGCCACCGGGGGGAGCTGTTTTTT. This chain connects TRBV19 to TRBJ2-2; D unclear. The CDR3 is 11 residues long. V lost 6 bases and J 8 bases, leaving 7 bases between the germline ends. CDR1 and CDR2 from the germline V gene are LNHDA and SQIVND (reference sequence).

The gene calls are TRBV4-3 and TRBJ2-1; 8 bases agree with TRBD2. V trimming: 2 bases; J trimming: 0 bases; junction bases outside the gene matches: 3. Germline CDR1 reads LGHNA; CDR2 reads YSLEER. The length of the CDR3 is 16 residues. In nucleotides, the CDR3 is TGCGCCAGCAGCCAACGCGGGGGGACCTCCTACAATGAGCAGTTCTTC. It translates to CASSQRGGTSYNEQFF.

This chain connects TRBV2 to TRBJ1-1; maybe TRBD1 (6 bases). This CDR3 comprises 14 residues. Germline-derived CDR1 and CDR2 are SNHLY and FYNNEI. V lost 7 bases, J lost 4 bases, and 16 bases lay in between. The CDR3 nucleotides are TGTGCCAGCACCCCGGTAGCCAGGGGCACTGAAGCTTTCTTT. It is translated as CASTPVARGTEAFF.

The chain links TRBV3-1 (or the pseudogene TRBV3-2) to TRBJ1-3; no definite D call. The V end lost 0 bases, the J end lost 0 bases, and 3 bases lay between the germline ends. The CDR3 is made up of 14 amino acids. Per the germline V gene, CDR1 is LGHDT and CDR2 is YNNKEL (reference sequence). As DNA, the CDR3 is TGTGCCAGCAGCCAAGACTACTCTGGAAACACCATATATTTT. It yields the protein CASSQDYSGNTIYF.

The genes are TRBV4-3 and TRBJ1-2; 9 bases fit TRBD1. CDR3 length: 15 amino acids. The V gene's germline CDR1 is LGHNA and CDR2 YSLEER. V dropped 2 bases and J dropped 4; count of bases not matched to a gene: 5. CDR3 region: CASSQLSTGGYGYTF. CDR3 DNA: TGCGCCAGCAGCCAACTCTCGACAGGGGGCTATGGCTACACCTTC.

The chain links TRBV7-8 to TRBJ1-1, with D perhaps matching TRBD1 (5 bases). The germline V gene encodes CDR1 SGHVS and CDR2 FQNEAQ. V was trimmed by 3 bases and J by 1 base, leaving 6 bases between them. The CDR3 extends over 13 amino acids. CDR3 loop: CASSLTENTEAFF. Here the CDR3 DNA reads TGTGCCAGCAGCTTGACAGAGAACACTGAAGCTTTCTTT.

The CDR3 nucleotides read TGTGCCAGCAGTTTATCGGTGACAGGGGTTGGCTACACCTTC. This gives the protein CASSLSVTGVGYTF. The chain recombines TRBV27 with TRBJ1-2; 8 bases are shared with TRBD1. The CDR3 is 14 amino acids. V was clipped by 0 bases and J by 7 bases; unmatched bases: 4. CDR1 and CDR2 (germline): MNHEY, SMNVEV (reference sequence).

The genes are TRBV6-5 and TRBJ2-7; TRBD1 might be the D (6 bases). The CDR3 length is 12 residues. The germline V gene has CDR1 MNHEY and CDR2 SVGAGI. Trimming took off 4 bases at V and 6 bases at J, with 10 bases between the two ends. The chain's CDR3 is CASSSTGGEQYF. DNA of the CDR3: TGTGCCAGCAGTTCGACAGGTGGCGAGCAGTACTTC.

This rearrangement joins TRBV7-9 to TRBJ1-2; D uncertain. The germline gives CDR1 SEHNR, CDR2 FQNEAQ (reference sequence). The CDR3 is made up of 14 amino acids. Trimming removed 3 bases from V and 7 bases from J, with 15 bases in between. CDR3 amino acids: CASSLDRSGSGYTF. The CDR3 DNA follows: TGTGCCAGCAGCTTGGATAGATCCGGGAGTGGCTACACCTTC.